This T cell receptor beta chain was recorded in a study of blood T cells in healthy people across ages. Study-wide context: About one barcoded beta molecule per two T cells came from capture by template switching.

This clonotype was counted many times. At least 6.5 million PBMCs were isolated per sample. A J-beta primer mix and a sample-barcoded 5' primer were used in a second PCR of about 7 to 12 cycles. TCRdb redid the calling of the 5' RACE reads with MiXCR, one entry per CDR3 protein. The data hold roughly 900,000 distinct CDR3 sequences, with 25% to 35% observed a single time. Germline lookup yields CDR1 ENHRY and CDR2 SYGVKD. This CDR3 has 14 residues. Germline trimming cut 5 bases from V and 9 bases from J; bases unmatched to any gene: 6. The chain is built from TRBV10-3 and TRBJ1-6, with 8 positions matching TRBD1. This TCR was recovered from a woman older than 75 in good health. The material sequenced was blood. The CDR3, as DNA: TGTGCCATCAGTCCGGGACAGGTTGGTTCACCCCTCCACTTT. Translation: CAISPGQVGSPLHF.